A selection of T cell receptor beta chains follows, all from one sample in a study of T cell responses to AZD1222 COVID-19 vaccine. The data were produced by immunoSEQ multiplex PCR, yet TCRdb's version contains in-frame clones alone and is incomplete. The sample records 110,000 or so clones, approximately 88% being singletons. The sample here was peripheral blood, taken 28 days after the second AZD1222 dose. The receptors were gathered from an adult who received the AZD1222 COVID-19 vaccine. Both conserved end residues are part of each CDR3. D genes are given only for firm matches. Clone size is given for some rows only: seen once, a few or many times, or a class if the clone is expanded.

DNA: TGCGCCAGCAGCCCAGCAGTAGGTAGCTATGGCTACACCTTC; CDR3: CASSPAVGSYGYTF; V: TRBV5-1; J: TRBJ1-2; length: 14; size: .; D: .
DNA: TGTGCCAGCAGCCCGGGACACTATGGCTACACCTTC; CDR3: CASSPGHYGYTF; V: TRBV7-8; J: TRBJ1-2; length: 12; size: .; D: .
DNA: TGCGCCAGCAGCCCGGGGGAGACTAGCGGCGGTTCCAAGTACTTC; CDR3: CASSPGETSGGSKYF; V: TRBV5-1; J: TRBJ2-7; length: 15; size: .; D: TRBD2
DNA: TGTGCCAGCAGTCATTCACTCCCGACAGGGGCGGACGAGCAGTACTTC; CDR3: CASSHSLPTGADEQYF; V: TRBV3-1/TRBV3-2; J: TRBJ2-7; length: 16; size: .; D: TRBD1
DNA: TGTGCCAGCAGCCAACTCGGGGGGCCCCGCAATGAGCAGTACTTC; CDR3: CASSQLGGPRNEQYF; V: TRBV3-1/TRBV3-2; J: TRBJ2-7; length: 15; size: .; D: .
DNA: TGTGCCATCAGTGAGTCGAGCTTAACCGGAAACACCATATATTTT; CDR3: CAISESSLTGNTIYF; V: TRBV10-3; J: TRBJ1-3; length: 15; size: .; D: .
DNA: TGTGCCAGCAGCCAAGGGGTTGCTGGAAACACCATATATTTT; CDR3: CASSQGVAGNTIYF; V: TRBV14; J: TRBJ1-3; length: 14; size: once; D: .
DNA: TGTGCCAGCACCGGGACGGCAGCAACTAATGAAAAACTGTTTTTT; CDR3: CASTGTAATNEKLFF; V: TRBV6-5; J: TRBJ1-4; length: 15; size: .; D: .
DNA: TGTGCCAGCAGCCCTTTGCGTTTCCGGGACAAAATTAATGAAAAACTGTTTTTT; CDR3: CASSPLRFRDKINEKLFF; V: TRBV28; J: TRBJ1-4; length: 18; size: once; D: .
DNA: TGTGCCAGCAGCCCTCTGGGGGTCGGCAATCAGCCCCAGCATTTT; CDR3: CASSPLGVGNQPQHF; V: TRBV28; J: TRBJ1-5; length: 15; size: once; D: .
DNA: TGTGCCAGCAGCTCAGGGGGACCAAATGAAAAACTGTTTTTT; CDR3: CASSSGGPNEKLFF; V: TRBV7-2; J: TRBJ1-4; length: 14; size: .; D: TRBD1
DNA: TGCAGTGCTAGTTTGACAGCATACACAGATACGCAGTATTTT; CDR3: CSASLTAYTDTQYF; V: TRBV20-1; J: TRBJ2-3; length: 14; size: once; D: .
DNA: TGCAGCGTTCCCGACGCCGGGACAGGCGTTTTTGGCTACACCTTC; CDR3: CSVPDAGTGVFGYTF; V: TRBV29-1; J: TRBJ1-2; length: 15; size: .; D: TRBD1
DNA: TGTGCCAGCTCACCTCCAGTCGGAGGACAGGGAGCGAACACCGGGGAGCTGTTTTTT; CDR3: CASSPPVGGQGANTGELFF; V: TRBV18; J: TRBJ2-2; length: 19; size: .; D: TRBD1
DNA: TGTGCCAGCAGTCACCGGGACAGGGGTGGATACGAGCAGTACTTC; CDR3: CASSHRDRGGYEQYF; V: TRBV28; J: TRBJ2-7; length: 15; size: .; D: TRBD1
DNA: TGTGCCAGCAGGGGACAGGGGGGAGCTAATGAAAAACTGTTTTTT; CDR3: CASRGQGGANEKLFF; V: TRBV25-1; J: TRBJ1-4; length: 15; size: .; D: TRBD1
DNA: TGTGCCAGCAGTTACACGACAGGGGACCCCTATGGCTACACCTTC; CDR3: CASSYTTGDPYGYTF; V: TRBV6-6; J: TRBJ1-2; length: 15; size: .; D: TRBD1
DNA: TGCGCCAGCAGCCAAGATTTCGCTATCGGACAGATGAACACTGAAGCTTTCTTT; CDR3: CASSQDFAIGQMNTEAFF; V: TRBV4-3; J: TRBJ1-1; length: 18; size: .; D: .
DNA: TGTGCCAGCAGCTTGGAAGGCAAATCAAGCTCCTACAATGAGCAGTTCTTC; CDR3: CASSLEGKSSSYNEQFF; V: TRBV5-6; J: TRBJ2-1; length: 17; size: once; D: .
DNA: TGCGCCAGCAGCTCACTGGACCCCCGTAACACTGAAGCTTTCTTT; CDR3: CASSSLDPRNTEAFF; V: TRBV5-1; J: TRBJ1-1; length: 15; size: .; D: .
DNA: TGTGCCAGTAGTATCCAGGTTACCGGGGAGCTGTTTTTT; CDR3: CASSIQVTGELFF; V: TRBV19; J: TRBJ2-2; length: 13; size: .; D: .
DNA: TGTGCCAGCAGCCAAGATTGGGCCCCCTATAATTCACCCCTCCACTTT; CDR3: CASSQDWAPYNSPLHF; V: TRBV3-1/TRBV3-2; J: TRBJ1-6; length: 16; size: .; D: .
DNA: TGTGCCACCAGCAGAGATCAGGAACAGGGCGATCAGCCCCAGCATTTT; CDR3: CATSRDQEQGDQPQHF; V: TRBV15; J: TRBJ1-5; length: 16; size: .; D: .
DNA: TGTGCCAGCAGCTCACCTCCCCTTTACAATGAGCAGTTCTTC; CDR3: CASSSPPLYNEQFF; V: TRBV7-2; J: TRBJ2-1; length: 14; size: .; D: .
DNA: TGTGCCAGCAAAGAGGCAGGGAGCTCACCCCTCCACTTT; CDR3: CASKEAGSSPLHF; V: TRBV11-2; J: TRBJ1-6; length: 13; size: .; D: .
DNA: TGTGCCAGCAGCCTAAAGGACAGGGAGAATGAAAAACTGTTTTTT; CDR3: CASSLKDRENEKLFF; V: TRBV7-9; J: TRBJ1-4; length: 15; size: .; D: TRBD1
DNA: TGTGCCAGCAGAAACACAGGGGCGAACTATGGCTACACCTTC; CDR3: CASRNTGANYGYTF; V: TRBV28; J: TRBJ1-2; length: 14; size: .; D: TRBD1
DNA: TGTGCCAGCAGCGGACAGGGAGGTACCCAGCATTTT; CDR3: CASSGQGGTQHF; V: TRBV9; J: TRBJ1-5; length: 12; size: .; D: TRBD1
DNA: TGCGCCAGCAGCCTTAGCGGGGGGGCGTCAGATGAGCAGTTCTTC; CDR3: CASSLSGGASDEQFF; V: TRBV4-1; J: TRBJ2-1; length: 15; size: once; D: TRBD2
DNA: TGTGCCAGCAGCTGGGACAGGGAAAGCGAGCAGTACTTC; CDR3: CASSWDRESEQYF; V: TRBV5-4; J: TRBJ2-7; length: 13; size: few; D: TRBD1
DNA: TGCGCCAGCAGCGCGACTAGCGGGGGCCCCTACAATGAGCAGTTCTTC; CDR3: CASSATSGGPYNEQFF; V: TRBV5-1; J: TRBJ2-1; length: 16; size: .; D: TRBD2
DNA: TGTGCCAGCAGGTCGGGGGGGAACACCATATATTTT; CDR3: CASRSGGNTIYF; V: TRBV12-3/TRBV12-4; J: TRBJ1-3; length: 12; size: .; D: .
DNA: TGTGCCAGCAGCTTAACGACAGGCTACTCCTACGAGCAGTACTTC; CDR3: CASSLTTGYSYEQYF; V: TRBV11-2; J: TRBJ2-7; length: 15; size: .; D: .
DNA: TGTGCCAGCAGCTTAGGCGGGGGGTACGGCTACACCTTC; CDR3: CASSLGGGYGYTF; V: TRBV7-3; J: TRBJ1-2; length: 13; size: once; D: .
DNA: TGCGCCAGCAGCCGAGACAGGGGGGACTATGGCTACACCTTC; CDR3: CASSRDRGDYGYTF; V: TRBV4-3; J: TRBJ1-2; length: 14; size: .; D: TRBD1
DNA: TGTGCCAGCAGCATTCCGGGACTAGCGGCTAGCACAGATACGCAGTATTTT; CDR3: CASSIPGLAASTDTQYF; V: TRBV5-6; J: TRBJ2-3; length: 17; size: .; D: TRBD2
DNA: TGTGCCACCAGCAGAGTCCCCCGACAGACGACGGCCGAAGCTTTCTTT; CDR3: CATSRVPRQTTAEAFF; V: TRBV15; J: TRBJ1-1; length: 16; size: .; D: .
DNA: TGTGCCAGCAGCCAGGGGATAGGGGGCTACACCTTC; CDR3: CASSQGIGGYTF; V: TRBV3-1/TRBV3-2; J: TRBJ1-2; length: 12; size: .; D: .
DNA: TGTGCCAGCAGCCCCGGCAGTCTGGGGGAGACCCAGTACTTC; CDR3: CASSPGSLGETQYF; V: TRBV6-6; J: TRBJ2-5; length: 14; size: .; D: .
DNA: TGCGCCAGCAGCTTTTTTCCCGGGACAGGGATACCCCAACAGTTCTTC; CDR3: CASSFFPGTGIPQQFF; V: TRBV5-1; J: TRBJ2-1; length: 16; size: .; D: TRBD1
DNA: TGCGCCAGCAGCTTGGTGAACTTAGAGATGGGGTATGGCTACACCTTC; CDR3: CASSLVNLEMGYGYTF; V: TRBV5-1; J: TRBJ1-2; length: 16; size: .; D: .
DNA: TGTGCCAGCAGCTCAACTAGGGATTTACTAAACTATGGCTACACCTTC; CDR3: CASSSTRDLLNYGYTF; V: TRBV27; J: TRBJ1-2; length: 16; size: .; D: .
DNA: TGTGCCAGCAGTAAGGGACTGGGCGTATACAATGAGCAGTTCTTC; CDR3: CASSKGLGVYNEQFF; V: TRBV6-6; J: TRBJ2-1; length: 15; size: .; D: .
DNA: TGTGCCATCAGTCCGGACAGTCATAATTCACCCCTCCACTTT; CDR3: CAISPDSHNSPLHF; V: TRBV10-3; J: TRBJ1-6; length: 14; size: .; D: .